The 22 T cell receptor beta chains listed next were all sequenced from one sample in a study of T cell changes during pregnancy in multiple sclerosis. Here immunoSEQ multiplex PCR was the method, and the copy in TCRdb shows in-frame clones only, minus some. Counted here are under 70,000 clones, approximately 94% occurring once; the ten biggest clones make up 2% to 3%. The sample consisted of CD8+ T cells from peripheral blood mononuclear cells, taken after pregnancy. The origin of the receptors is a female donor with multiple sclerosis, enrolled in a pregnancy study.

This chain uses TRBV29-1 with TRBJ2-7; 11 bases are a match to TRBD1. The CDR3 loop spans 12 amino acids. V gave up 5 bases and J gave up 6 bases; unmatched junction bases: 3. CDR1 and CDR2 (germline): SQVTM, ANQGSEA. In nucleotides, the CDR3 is TGCAGCGTTACCGGGACAGGGGGCGAGCAGTACTTC. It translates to CSVTGTGGEQYF.

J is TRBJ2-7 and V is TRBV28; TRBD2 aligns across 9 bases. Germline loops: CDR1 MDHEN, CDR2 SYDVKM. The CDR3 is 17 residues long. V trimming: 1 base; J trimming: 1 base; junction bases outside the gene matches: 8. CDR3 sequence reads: CASSLYLTSGHSYEQYF. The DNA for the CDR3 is TGTGCCAGCAGTTTATATCTGACTAGCGGCCATTCCTACGAGCAGTACTTC.

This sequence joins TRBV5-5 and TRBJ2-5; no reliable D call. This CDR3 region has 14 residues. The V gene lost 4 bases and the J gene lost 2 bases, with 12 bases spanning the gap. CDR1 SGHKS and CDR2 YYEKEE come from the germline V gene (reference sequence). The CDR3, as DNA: TGTGCCAGCAGCAGCCCGGAGTTACAAGAGACCCAGTACTTC. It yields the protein CASSSPELQETQYF.

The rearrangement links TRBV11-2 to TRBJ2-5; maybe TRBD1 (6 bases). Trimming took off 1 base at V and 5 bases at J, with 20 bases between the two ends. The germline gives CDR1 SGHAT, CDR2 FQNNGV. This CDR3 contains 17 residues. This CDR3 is CASSLGGKQGRLETQYF. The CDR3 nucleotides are TGTGCCAGCAGCTTAGGCGGCAAGCAGGGGCGGTTGGAGACCCAGTACTTC.

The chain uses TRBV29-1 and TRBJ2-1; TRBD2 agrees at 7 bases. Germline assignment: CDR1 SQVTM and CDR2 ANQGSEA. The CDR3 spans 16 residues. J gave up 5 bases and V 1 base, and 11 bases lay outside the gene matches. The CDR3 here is CSVEGKAGEVHNEQFF. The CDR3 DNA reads TGCAGCGTTGAAGGCAAGGCGGGAGAGGTCCACAATGAGCAGTTCTTC.

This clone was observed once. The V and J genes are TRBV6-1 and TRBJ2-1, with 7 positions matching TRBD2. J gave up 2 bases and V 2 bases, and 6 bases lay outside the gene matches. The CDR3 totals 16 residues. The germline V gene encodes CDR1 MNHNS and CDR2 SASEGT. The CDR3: CASSEYGGGAYNEQFF. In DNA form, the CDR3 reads TGTGCCAGCAGTGAATATGGGGGAGGGGCCTACAATGAGCAGTTCTTC.

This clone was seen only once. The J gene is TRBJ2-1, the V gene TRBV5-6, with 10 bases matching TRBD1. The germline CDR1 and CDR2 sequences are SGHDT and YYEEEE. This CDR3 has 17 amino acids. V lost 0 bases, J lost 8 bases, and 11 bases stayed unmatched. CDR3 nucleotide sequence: TGTGCCAGCAGCTTGGCCTCCGGGACAGGGGATGTAGATGAGCAGTTCTTC. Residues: CASSLASGTGDVDEQFF. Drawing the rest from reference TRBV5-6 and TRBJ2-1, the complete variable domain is DAGVTQSPTHLIKTRGQQVTLRCSPKSGHDTVSWYQQALGQGPQFIFQYYEEEERQRGNFPDRFSGHQFPNYSSELNVNALLLGDSALYLCASSLASGTGDVDEQFFGPGTRLTVL.

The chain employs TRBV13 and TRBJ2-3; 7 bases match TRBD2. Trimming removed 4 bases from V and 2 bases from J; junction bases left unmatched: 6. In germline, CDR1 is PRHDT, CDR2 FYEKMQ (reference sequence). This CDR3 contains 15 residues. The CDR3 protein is CASSSERDLTDTQYF. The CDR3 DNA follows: TGTGCCAGCAGCTCCGAGCGGGACCTCACAGATACGCAGTATTTT.

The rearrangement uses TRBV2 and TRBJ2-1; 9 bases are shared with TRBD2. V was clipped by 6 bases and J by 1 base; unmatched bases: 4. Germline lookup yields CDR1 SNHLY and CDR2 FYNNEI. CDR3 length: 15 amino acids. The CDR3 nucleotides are TGTGCCAGCAGGGAAACTAGCGGGTCCTACAATGAGCAGTTCTTC. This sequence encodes CASRETSGSYNEQFF.

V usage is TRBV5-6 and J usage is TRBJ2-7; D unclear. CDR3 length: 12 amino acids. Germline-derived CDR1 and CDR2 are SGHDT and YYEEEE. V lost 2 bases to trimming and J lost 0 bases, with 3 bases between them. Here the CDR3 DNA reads TGTGCCAGCAGCTTCGGCTCCTACGAGCAGTACTTC. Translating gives CASSFGSYEQYF.

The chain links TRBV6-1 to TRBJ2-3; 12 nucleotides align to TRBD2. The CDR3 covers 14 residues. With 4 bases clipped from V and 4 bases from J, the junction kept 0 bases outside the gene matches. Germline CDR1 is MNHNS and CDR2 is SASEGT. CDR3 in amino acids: CASSGLAGADTQYF. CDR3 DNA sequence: TGTGCCAGCAGTGGACTAGCGGGAGCAGATACGCAGTATTTT.

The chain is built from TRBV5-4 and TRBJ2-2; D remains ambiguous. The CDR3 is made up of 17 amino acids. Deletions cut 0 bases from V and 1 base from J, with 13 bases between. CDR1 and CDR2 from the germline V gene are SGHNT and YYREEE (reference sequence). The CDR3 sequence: CASSLVLTRMNTGELFF. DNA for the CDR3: TGTGCCAGCAGCTTGGTTTTGACGCGGATGAACACCGGGGAGCTGTTTTTT.

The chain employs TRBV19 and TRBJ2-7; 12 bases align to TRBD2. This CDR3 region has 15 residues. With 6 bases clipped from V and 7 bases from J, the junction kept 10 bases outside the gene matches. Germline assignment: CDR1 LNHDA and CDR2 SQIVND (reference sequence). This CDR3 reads CASSHLAGGPSEQYF. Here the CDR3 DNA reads TGTGCCAGTAGCCACCTAGCGGGAGGGCCGTCAGAGCAGTACTTC.

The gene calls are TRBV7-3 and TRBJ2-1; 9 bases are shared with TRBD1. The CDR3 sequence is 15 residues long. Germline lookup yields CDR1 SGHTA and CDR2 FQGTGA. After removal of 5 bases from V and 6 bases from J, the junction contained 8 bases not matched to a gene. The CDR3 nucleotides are TGTGCCAGCAGCACCGGGACAGGGTGGGGCAATGAGCAGTTCTTC. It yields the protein CASSTGTGWGNEQFF. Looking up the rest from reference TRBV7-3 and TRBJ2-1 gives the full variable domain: GAGVSQTPSNKVTEKGKYVELRCDPISGHTALYWYRQSLGQGPEFLIYFQGTGAADDSGLPNDRFFAVRPEGSVSTLKIQRTERGDSAVYLCASSTGTGWGNEQFFGPGTRLTVL.

CDR3 in amino acids: CASSSGLTAYEQYF. CDR3 nucleotide sequence: TGTGCCAGCAGTAGTGGACTCACCGCCTACGAGCAGTACTTC. The rearrangement uses TRBV2 and TRBJ2-7; perhaps TRBD2 as D (5 bases). Looked up from germline, CDR1 is SNHLY and CDR2 is FYNNEI. The CDR3 totals 14 residues. The germline V and J ends were trimmed by 5 bases and 2 bases, with 13 bases remaining between them.

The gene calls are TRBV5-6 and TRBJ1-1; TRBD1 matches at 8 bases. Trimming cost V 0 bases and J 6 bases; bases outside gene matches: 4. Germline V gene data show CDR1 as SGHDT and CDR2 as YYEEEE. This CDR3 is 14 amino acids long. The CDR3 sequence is CASSLEAGGPEAFF. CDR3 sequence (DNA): TGTGCCAGCAGCTTGGAGGCAGGGGGCCCTGAAGCTTTCTTT. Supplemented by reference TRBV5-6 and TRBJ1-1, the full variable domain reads DAGVTQSPTHLIKTRGQQVTLRCSPKSGHDTVSWYQQALGQGPQFIFQYYEEEERQRGNFPDRFSGHQFPNYSSELNVNALLLGDSALYLCASSLEAGGPEAFFGQGTRLTVV.

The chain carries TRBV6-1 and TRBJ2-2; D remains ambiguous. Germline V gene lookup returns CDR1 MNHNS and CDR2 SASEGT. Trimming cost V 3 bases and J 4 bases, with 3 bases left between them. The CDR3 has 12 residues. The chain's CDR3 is CASSDSTGELFF. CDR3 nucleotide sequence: TGTGCCAGCAGTGATAGCACCGGGGAGCTGTTTTTT.

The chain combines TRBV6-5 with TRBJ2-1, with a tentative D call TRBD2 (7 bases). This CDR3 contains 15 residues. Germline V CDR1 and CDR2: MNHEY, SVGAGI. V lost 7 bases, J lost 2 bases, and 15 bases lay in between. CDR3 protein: CASISGAGAYNEQFF. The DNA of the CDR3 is TGTGCCAGCATCTCGGGGGCGGGAGCCTACAATGAGCAGTTCTTC.

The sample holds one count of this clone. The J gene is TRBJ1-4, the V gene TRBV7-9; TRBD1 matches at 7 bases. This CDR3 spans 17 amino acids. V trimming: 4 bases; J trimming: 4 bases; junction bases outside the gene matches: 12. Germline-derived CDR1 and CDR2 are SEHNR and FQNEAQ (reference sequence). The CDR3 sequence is CASSSPRQGGDNEKLFF. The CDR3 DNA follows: TGTGCCAGCAGCTCTCCCCGACAGGGAGGAGATAATGAAAAACTGTTTTTT.

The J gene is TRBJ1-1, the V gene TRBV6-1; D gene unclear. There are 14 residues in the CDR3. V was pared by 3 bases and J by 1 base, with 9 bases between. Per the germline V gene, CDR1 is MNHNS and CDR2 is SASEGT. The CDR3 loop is CASSERVENTEAFF. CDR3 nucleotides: TGTGCCAGCAGTGAGCGGGTGGAGAACACTGAAGCTTTCTTT.

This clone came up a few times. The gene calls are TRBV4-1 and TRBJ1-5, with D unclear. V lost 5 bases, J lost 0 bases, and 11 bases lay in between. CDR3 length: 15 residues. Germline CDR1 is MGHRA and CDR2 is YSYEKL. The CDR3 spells CASSFELYSNQPQHF. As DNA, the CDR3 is TGCGCCAGCAGCTTTGAGTTATATAGCAATCAGCCCCAGCATTTT.

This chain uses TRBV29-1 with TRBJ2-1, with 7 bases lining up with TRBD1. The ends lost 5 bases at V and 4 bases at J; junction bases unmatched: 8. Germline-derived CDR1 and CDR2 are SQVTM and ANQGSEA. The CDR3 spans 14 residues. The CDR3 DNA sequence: TGCAGCGTTTGGCGAGGGGGCCCGTACAATGAGCAGTTCTTC. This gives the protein CSVWRGGPYNEQFF.